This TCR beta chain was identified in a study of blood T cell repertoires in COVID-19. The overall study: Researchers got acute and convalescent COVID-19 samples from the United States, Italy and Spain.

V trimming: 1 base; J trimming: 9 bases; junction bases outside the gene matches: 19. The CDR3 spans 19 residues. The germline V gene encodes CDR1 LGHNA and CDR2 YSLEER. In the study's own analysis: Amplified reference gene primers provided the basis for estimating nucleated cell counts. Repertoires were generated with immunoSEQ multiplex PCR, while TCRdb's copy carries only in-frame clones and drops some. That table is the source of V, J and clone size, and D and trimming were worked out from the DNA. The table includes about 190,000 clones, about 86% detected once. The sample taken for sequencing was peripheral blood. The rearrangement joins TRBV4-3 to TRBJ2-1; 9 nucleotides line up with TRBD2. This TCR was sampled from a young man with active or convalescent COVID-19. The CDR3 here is CASSQAIYLAGASDGEQFF. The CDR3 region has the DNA TGCGCCAGCAGCCAAGCAATATATTTAGCGGGAGCATCCGACGGTGAGCAGTTCTTC.